This T cell receptor beta chain is drawn from a study of OX40 agonist ivuxolimab in advanced cancers. Profiled with immunoSEQ multiplex PCR; TCRdb holds only in-frame clones, not every one. Of around 92,000 clones listed, approximately 93% are singletons. Germline V CDR1 and CDR2: MGHRA, YSYEKL. The length of the CDR3 is 16 residues. The ends were cut back, 0 bases at V and 9 bases at J, with 15 bases in the middle. The sequence came from an adult with an advanced solid tumor such as melanoma, head and neck, liver or kidney cancer. The sample in question was CD4+ or CD8+ T cells sorted from blood, obtained in a trial of the OX40 agonist ivuxolimab. This chain connects TRBV4-1 to TRBJ1-6; TRBD1 is a possible D gene (6 bases). The chain's CDR3 is CASSQEGGRVGSPLHF. The CDR3 nucleotides read TGCGCCAGCAGCCAAGAAGGGGGACGGGTGGGTTCACCCCTCCACTTT.